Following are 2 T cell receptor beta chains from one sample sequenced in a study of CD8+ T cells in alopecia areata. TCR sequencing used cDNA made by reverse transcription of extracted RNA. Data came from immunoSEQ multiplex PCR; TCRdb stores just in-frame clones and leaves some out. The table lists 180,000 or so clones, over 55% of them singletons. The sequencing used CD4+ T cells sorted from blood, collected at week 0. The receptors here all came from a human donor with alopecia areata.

The CDR3 loop is CASSEAEEDGYTF. The CDR3 nucleotides are TGTGCCAGCAGTGAAGCGGAGGAGGATGGCTACACCTTC. The chain combines TRBV2 with TRBJ1-2; no definite D call. The CDR3 loop spans 13 amino acids. Germline V CDR1 and CDR2: SNHLY, FYNNEI. Trimming cost V 0 bases and J 6 bases, with 8 bases left between them.

CDR3 sequence (DNA): TGTGCCAGCAGCGAGGGAGGACCCTACGAGCAGTACTTC. This translates into CASSEGGPYEQYF. The chain recombines TRBV9 with TRBJ2-7; weak D call: TRBD2 (6 bases). From germline, CDR1 is SGDLS and CDR2 YYNGEE. The CDR3 consists of 13 residues. Trimming removed 3 bases at V and 2 bases at J, with 9 bases between.